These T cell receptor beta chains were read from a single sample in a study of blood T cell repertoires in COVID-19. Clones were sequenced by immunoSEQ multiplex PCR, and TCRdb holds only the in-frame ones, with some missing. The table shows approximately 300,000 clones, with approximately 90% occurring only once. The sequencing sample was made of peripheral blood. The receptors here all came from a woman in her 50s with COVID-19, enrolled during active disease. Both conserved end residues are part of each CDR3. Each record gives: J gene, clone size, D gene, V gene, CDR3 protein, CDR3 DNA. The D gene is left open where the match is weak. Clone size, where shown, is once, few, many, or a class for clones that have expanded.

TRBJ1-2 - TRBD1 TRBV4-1 CASSQERDRGYGYTF TGCGCCAGCAGCCAAGAGAGGGACAGGGGCTATGGCTACACCTTC
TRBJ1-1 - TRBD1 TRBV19 CASSANRGRLTHDMNTEAFF TGTGCCAGTAGTGCCAACAGGGGGCGATTGACCCACGACATGAACACTGAAGCTTTCTTT
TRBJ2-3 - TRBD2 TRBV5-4 CASSFRLAGEGDTQYF TGTGCCAGCAGCTTTAGACTAGCGGGAGAGGGGGATACGCAGTATTTT
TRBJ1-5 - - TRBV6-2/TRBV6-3 CASSTTGWNQPQHF TGTGCCAGCAGTACCACAGGGTGGAATCAGCCCCAGCATTTT
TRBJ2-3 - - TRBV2 CASTRGTLDPPYF TGTGCCAGCACAAGGGGCACCCTCGATCCCCCGTATTTT
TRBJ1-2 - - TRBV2 CASSYGRVGYGYTF TGTGCCAGCAGTTATGGGAGGGTCGGCTATGGCTACACCTTC
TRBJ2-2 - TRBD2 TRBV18 CASSPKVAGDSNTGELFF TGTGCCAGCTCACCAAAAGTAGCGGGAGATTCTAACACCGGGGAGCTGTTTTTT
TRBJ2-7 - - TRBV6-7 CARRPGQAYEQYF TGTGCCAGAAGACCGGGACAAGCCTACGAGCAGTACTTC
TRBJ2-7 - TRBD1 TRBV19 CASSITTGGAYEQYF TGTGCCAGTAGTATAACAACAGGGGGTGCGTACGAGCAGTACTTC
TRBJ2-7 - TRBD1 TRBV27 CASSKTGGEDYEQYF TGTGCCAGCAGTAAAACAGGGGGCGAAGACTACGAGCAGTACTTC
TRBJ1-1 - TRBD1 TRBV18 CASSNRGLTEAFF TGTGCCAGCTCAAACAGGGGGCTCACTGAAGCTTTCTTT
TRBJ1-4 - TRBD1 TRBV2 CARRDRNEKLFF TGTGCCAGACGGGACAGAAATGAAAAACTGTTTTTT
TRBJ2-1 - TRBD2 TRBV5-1 CASTFSGPGGNEQFF TGCGCCAGCACCTTTAGCGGGCCGGGGGGCAATGAGCAGTTCTTC
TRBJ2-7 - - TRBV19 CASSIYRDEQYF TGTGCCAGTAGTATCTACAGGGACGAGCAGTACTTC
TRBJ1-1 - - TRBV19 CASRRGTINTEAFF TGTGCCAGTAGAAGGGGGACAATTAACACTGAAGCTTTCTTT
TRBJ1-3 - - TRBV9 CASSASTAVSGNTIYF TGTGCCAGCAGCGCCAGTACCGCGGTTTCTGGAAACACCATATATTTT
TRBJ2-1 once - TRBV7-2 CASSAAGSSYNEQFF TGTGCCAGCAGTGCAGCGGGCAGCTCCTACAATGAGCAGTTCTTC
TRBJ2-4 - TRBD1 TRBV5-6 CASRQTGGENIQYF TGTGCCAGCAGGCAGACAGGGGGGGAAAACATTCAGTACTTC
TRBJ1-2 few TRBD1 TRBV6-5 CASNRGRFPTDGYTF TGTGCCAGCAACAGGGGGCGATTCCCAACAGATGGCTACACCTTC
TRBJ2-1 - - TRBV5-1 CASSLGYLVLASGEQFF TGCGCCAGCAGCTTGGGGTACCTGGTGCTAGCGAGTGGTGAGCAGTTCTTC
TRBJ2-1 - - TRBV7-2 CASSNRVRAGQNNEQFF TGTGCCAGCAGCAATAGGGTGAGGGCAGGCCAAAACAATGAGCAGTTCTTC
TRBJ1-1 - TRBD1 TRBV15 CATSRVPTGVGTEAFF TGTGCCACCAGCAGAGTACCGACAGGGGTAGGGACTGAAGCTTTCTTT
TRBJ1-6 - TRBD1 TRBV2 CASRILTGVNSPLHF TGTGCCAGCAGAATTCTCACAGGGGTAAATTCACCCCTCCACTTT
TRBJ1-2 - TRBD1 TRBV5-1 CASSQGQALNYGYTF TGCGCCAGCAGCCAGGGACAGGCCCTTAACTATGGCTACACCTTC
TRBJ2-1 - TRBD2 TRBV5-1 CASSSGLAGYYNEQFF TGCGCCAGCAGCTCGGGACTAGCGGGATACTACAATGAGCAGTTCTTC
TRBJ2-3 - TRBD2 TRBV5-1 CASSLGLAEDTQYF TGCGCCAGCAGCTTGGGACTAGCGGAAGATACGCAGTATTTT
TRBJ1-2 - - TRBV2 CASSVGTSFGYTF TGTGCCAGCAGTGTCGGGACAAGCTTTGGCTACACCTTC